This passage covers 15 T cell receptor beta chains from one sample sequenced in a study of early T cells in non-severe SARS-CoV-2 infection. TCRdb processed the 5' RACE reads anew with MiXCR; each CDR3 protein has one entry. The sample has more than 65,000 distinct CDR3 sequences, 12% seen once; the top ten hold 1.3%. The sample comprised whole blood. These receptors were obtained from an adult who was a healthcare worker with PCR-confirmed SARS-CoV-2 infection or an uninfected control (not recorded which).

This clonotype was counted a few times. The rearrangement uses TRBV29-1 and TRBJ1-1, with a tentative D call TRBD1 (5 bases). In germline, CDR1 is SQVTM, CDR2 ANQGSEA. The CDR3 consists of 14 residues. With 0 bases removed from V and 4 bases from J, the gap between germline ends came to 12 bases. The CDR3 coding sequence is TGCAGCGTTGAAGATCTTCAGGGTTCCACTGAAGCTTTCTTT. This encodes CSVEDLQGSTEAFF.

This clonotype was seen more than once but under ten times. The rearrangement joins TRBV9 to TRBJ2-7, with D possibly TRBD2 on 6 matching bases. The CDR3 sequence is 15 residues long. Germline values: CDR1 SGDLS, CDR2 YYNGEE. Deletions cut 0 bases from V and 2 bases from J, with 12 bases between. This CDR3 reads CASSVEASATYEQYF. The CDR3 nucleotides read TGTGCCAGCAGCGTAGAGGCTAGCGCCACCTACGAGCAGTACTTC. Looking up the rest from reference TRBV9 and TRBJ2-7 gives the full variable domain: DSGVTQTPKHLITATGQRVTLRCSPRSGDLSVYWYQQSLDQGLQFLIQYYNGEERAKGNILERFSAQQFPDLHSELNLSSLELGDSALYFCASSVEASATYEQYFGPGTRLTVT.

Many counts were recorded for this clonotype. The chain joins TRBV3-1 to TRBJ2-6; either TRBD1 or TRBD2 may supply D (5 bases each). CDR1 and CDR2 (germline): LGHDT, YNNKEL (reference sequence). The CDR3 contains 16 residues. Trimming removed 0 bases at V and 0 bases at J, with 6 bases between. CDR3 sequence reads: CASSQDGGSGANVLTF. CDR3 sequence (DNA): TGTGCCAGCAGCCAAGATGGGGGCTCTGGGGCCAACGTCCTGACTTTC.

This clonotype has at least ten counts. This chain links TRBV12-3 or TRBV12-4 with TRBJ2-3; tentatively, D is TRBD2 (6 bases). The V gene lost 6 bases and the J gene lost 2 bases, with 15 bases spanning the gap. The CDR3 totals 15 residues. The chain's CDR3 is CASSPGLGNTDTQYF. As DNA, the CDR3 is TGTGCCAGCAGCCCGGGACTGGGTAACACAGATACGCAGTATTTT.

This clonotype was picked up a small number of times. The chain employs TRBV28 and TRBJ2-7; possibly TRBD2 for D (5 bases). In germline, CDR1 is MDHEN, CDR2 SYDVKM. This CDR3 region has 15 residues. V lost 3 bases, J lost 0 bases, and 12 bases lay in between. CDR3 DNA sequence: TGTGCCAGCAGTTTCCGGGGATCGAGCTCCTACGAGCAGTACTTC. This sequence encodes CASSFRGSSSYEQYF. The full variable domain, with the rest looked up from reference TRBV28 and TRBJ2-7, is DVKVTQSSRYLVKRTGEKVFLECVQDMDHENMFWYRQDPGLGLRLIYFSYDVKMKEKGDIPEGYSVSREKKERFSLILESASTNQTSMYLCASSFRGSSSYEQYFGPGTRLTVT.

This clonotype showed up many times. The V gene is TRBV4-3, the J gene TRBJ2-7; D is possibly TRBD1 (5 bases). The CDR3 sequence is 15 residues long. Germline V gene data show CDR1 as LGHNA and CDR2 as YSLEER. V dropped 0 bases and J dropped 2 bases, with 11 bases sitting between them. In DNA, the CDR3 is TGCGCCAGCAGCCAAGATTGGTCAGGGACCTACGAGCAGTACTTC. Protein product: CASSQDWSGTYEQYF.

This clonotype was seen only a few times. This rearrangement joins TRBV12-3 or TRBV12-4 to TRBJ1-1; 7 nucleotides match TRBD1. The V segment lost 6 bases and the J segment 4 bases; nucleotides outside the gene matches: 5. This CDR3 spans 13 amino acids. DNA for the CDR3: TGTGCCAGCAGCGACGACAGGGCCACTGAAGCTTTCTTT. Protein: CASSDDRATEAFF.

The sample holds many counts of this clonotype. The chain couples TRBV5-5 to TRBJ1-2, with no clear D. Trimming took 0 bases from V and 0 from J, leaving 6 bases between them. The CDR3 is 14 residues long. Germline V gene sequence: CDR1 SGHKS, CDR2 YYEKEE (reference sequence). The CDR3 sequence is CASSLAEPNYGYTF. DNA for the CDR3: TGTGCCAGCAGCTTGGCAGAACCTAACTATGGCTACACCTTC.

Remarks on this clonotype: This clone may be a read error of a much larger clone one base away. The genes are TRBV28 and TRBJ1-5, with 7 bases that match TRBD1. V lost 6 bases and J lost 3; bases outside the gene matches: 14. Germline loops: CDR1 MDHEN, CDR2 SYDVKM. This CDR3 spans 17 amino acids. The CDR3 spells CASSQIFTGVLNQPQHF. CDR3 coding DNA: TGTGCCAGCAGCCAGATCTTTACAGGGGTCCTCAATCAGCCCCAGCATTTT. Using reference TRBV28 and TRBJ1-5 for the parts outside the CDR3, the full variable domain is DVKVTQSSRYLVKRTGEKVFLECVQDMDHENMFWYRQDPGLGLRLIYFSYDVKMKEKGDIPEGYSVSREKKERFSLILESASTNQTSMYLCASSQIFTGVLNQPQHFGDGTRLSIL.

This clonotype was counted at least ten times. The chain joins TRBV10-3 to TRBJ2-1; D possibly uses TRBD1 or TRBD2 (6 bases each). V dropped 8 bases and J dropped 0 bases, with 23 bases sitting between them. The V gene's germline CDR1 is ENHRY and CDR2 SYGVKD. This CDR3 has 18 amino acids. The CDR3 protein is CAIGEPWGASSSYNEQFF. In nucleotides, the CDR3 is TGTGCCATCGGGGAGCCTTGGGGGGCCTCGAGCTCCTACAATGAGCAGTTCTTC.

The CDR3 here is CASSSGTGPEAFF. The CDR3 bases are TGCGCCAGCAGCTCGGGGACAGGACCTGAAGCTTTCTTT. The rearrangement links TRBV5-1 to TRBJ1-1, with 8 bases matching TRBD1. The CDR3 has 13 residues. Looked up from germline, CDR1 is SGHRS and CDR2 is YFSETQ. The junction had 4 bases not matched to a gene; V was cut back by 3 bases and J by 6 bases.

This clonotype occurred many times. This chain links TRBV18 with TRBJ1-5, with unresolved D. This CDR3 has 14 residues. Per the germline V gene, CDR1 is KGHSH and CDR2 is LQKENI. The V and J ends lost 1 base and 4 bases respectively, with 8 bases between them. CDR3 sequence reads: CASSPQRVNQPQHF. CDR3 sequence (DNA): TGTGCCAGCTCACCACAGAGGGTGAATCAGCCCCAGCATTTT.

The chain combines TRBV28 with TRBJ1-5, with 9 nucleotides matching TRBD1. Germline lookup yields CDR1 MDHEN and CDR2 SYDVKM. The CDR3 is made up of 16 amino acids. The V gene end was trimmed by 4 bases and the J gene end by 4 bases; junction bases not matched to a gene: 8. The CDR3: CASSSSPGTGNQPQHF. In DNA, the CDR3 is TGTGCCAGCAGTTCTAGTCCCGGGACAGGGAATCAGCCCCAGCATTTT. The whole variable domain, remainder taken from reference TRBV28 and TRBJ1-5, is DVKVTQSSRYLVKRTGEKVFLECVQDMDHENMFWYRQDPGLGLRLIYFSYDVKMKEKGDIPEGYSVSREKKERFSLILESASTNQTSMYLCASSSSPGTGNQPQHFGDGTRLSIL.

This clonotype came up many times. The chain links TRBV20-1 to TRBJ2-7; D not resolved. Germline lookup yields CDR1 DFQATT and CDR2 SNEGSKA (reference sequence). This CDR3 has 12 residues. V was shortened by 1 base and J by 3 bases, with 7 bases between the two germline ends. This CDR3 reads CSARGWNYEQYF. The CDR3, as DNA: TGCAGTGCTAGAGGATGGAACTACGAGCAGTACTTC.

This clonotype is medium-sized. The V call is TRBV7-2, the J call TRBJ2-7; D is unresolved. V lost 5 bases to trimming and J lost 0 bases, with 5 bases between them. This CDR3 has 12 residues. Germline-derived CDR1 and CDR2 are SGHTA and FQGNSA. The CDR3 region is CASSPNSYEQYF. CDR3 bases: TGTGCCAGCAGCCCCAACTCCTACGAGCAGTACTTC. Using reference TRBV7-2 and TRBJ2-7 for the parts outside the CDR3, the full variable domain is GAGVSQSPSNKVTEKGKDVELRCDPISGHTALYWYRQSLGQGLEFLIYFQGNSAPDKSGLPSDRFSAERTGGSVSTLTIQRTQQEDSAVYLCASSPNSYEQYFGPGTRLTVT.